The 20 T cell receptor beta chains below all came from one sample that was sequenced in a study of blood T cell repertoires in COVID-19. This table comes from immunoSEQ multiplex PCR, and its TCRdb copy is limited to in-frame clones, with some not included. The sample shows approximately 130,000 clones, 75% to 90% of them seen only once. Source material: peripheral blood. These receptors were taken from a man aged 65 to 85 with active or convalescent COVID-19.

The rearrangement links TRBV5-1 to TRBJ1-1; 10 bases fit TRBD1. The germline V gene encodes CDR1 SGHRS and CDR2 YFSETQ. The V segment lost 4 bases and the J segment 5 bases; nucleotides outside the gene matches: 5. The CDR3 is made up of 14 amino acids. The CDR3 nucleotides read TGCGCCAGCAGCCACGGACAGGGGGAGACTGAAGCTTTCTTT. It encodes CASSHGQGETEAFF.

The chain couples TRBV28 to TRBJ2-6; the match to TRBD1 covers 7 bases. The CDR3 has 14 residues. CDR1 and CDR2 (germline): MDHEN, SYDVKM. Trimming removed 6 bases from V and 9 bases from J; junction bases left unmatched: 8. The CDR3: CASRWTGRDNVLTF. CDR3 nucleotides: TGTGCCAGCAGATGGACAGGTAGGGACAACGTCCTGACTTTC.

This chain uses TRBV5-8 with TRBJ1-5; 12 nucleotides line up with TRBD1. The CDR3 length is 17 residues. Germline lookup yields CDR1 SGHTS and CDR2 YDEGEE. V was clipped by 2 bases and J by 5 bases; unmatched bases: 8. The CDR3 reads CASSFPGQGALDQPQHF. In nucleotides, the CDR3 is TGTGCCAGCAGCTTTCCGGGACAGGGGGCCCTAGATCAGCCCCAGCATTTT.

The chain recombines TRBV12-5 with TRBJ2-7; TRBD2 agrees at 13 bases. J lost 3 bases, V lost 7 bases, and 18 bases had no gene match. This CDR3 is 19 amino acids long. CDR1 is LGHNT and CDR2 is FRNRAP in the germline V gene. The chain's CDR3 is CASVCSTLGTSGDHYEQYF. CDR3 coding DNA: TGTGCTAGTGTTTGCTCCACACTGGGGACTAGCGGGGATCACTACGAGCAGTACTTC.

The rearrangement links TRBV29-1 to TRBJ2-1, with 14 bases matching TRBD2. V lost 4 bases and J lost 2; bases outside the gene matches: 7. CDR3 size: 17 residues. The V gene's germline CDR1 is SQVTM and CDR2 ANQGSEA. The CDR3 protein is CSVAGTSGRGTYNEQFF. The CDR3 DNA reads TGCAGCGTTGCCGGGACTAGCGGGAGAGGGACCTACAATGAGCAGTTCTTC.

The chain recombines TRBV19 with TRBJ1-5; 8 nucleotides align to TRBD1. Germline V gene lookup returns CDR1 LNHDA and CDR2 SQIVND (reference sequence). The CDR3 covers 15 residues. Losses at the gene ends were 6 bases for V and 6 bases for J; bases not matched to a gene: 10. Here the CDR3 DNA reads TGTGCCAGTAGGCCAGGGACAGGCGGGAGTCAGCCCCAGCATTTT. Protein: CASRPGTGGSQPQHF. The full variable domain, rest sourced from reference TRBV19 and TRBJ1-5, is DGGITQSPKYLFRKEGQNVTLSCEQNLNHDAMYWYRQDPGQGLRLIYYSQIVNDFQKGDIAEGYSVSREKKESFPLTVTSAQKNPTAFYLCASRPGTGGSQPQHFGDGTRLSIL.

Remarks on this clone: This is likely an artifact of a read error, given a far larger clone one base away. This rearrangement joins TRBV13 to TRBJ2-7; 7 bases agree with TRBD2. In germline, CDR1 is PRHDT, CDR2 FYEKMQ (reference sequence). V lost 6 bases, J lost 2 bases, and 10 bases stayed unmatched. This CDR3 is built from 15 residues. DNA of the CDR3: TGTGCCAGCAGGTCCGGGGGGAGGTTAACCTACGAGCAGTACTTC. It encodes CASRSGGRLTYEQYF. Full variable domain (rest looked up from reference TRBV13 and TRBJ2-7): AAGVIQSPRHLIKEKRETATLKCYPIPRHDTVYWYQQGPGQDPQFLISFYEKMQSDKGSIPDRFSAQQFSDYHSELNMSSLELGDSALYFCASRSGGRLTYEQYFGPGTRLTVT.

V gene TRBV6-1 combines with J gene TRBJ1-5; perhaps TRBD1 as D (6 bases). CDR3 size: 16 residues. Trimming removed 1 base at V and 7 bases at J, with 17 bases between. Germline V gives CDR1 MNHNS, CDR2 SASEGT. The DNA for the CDR3 is TGTGCCAGCAGTGAAGACGGGGGGGCTGGCGGGCAGCCCCAGCATTTT. Protein sequence: CASSEDGGAGGQPQHF.

This clone was recorded once. The chain employs TRBV2 and TRBJ1-2; no clear D. Trimming cost V 10 bases and J 6 bases, with 18 bases left between them. CDR3 length equals 13 residues. In germline, CDR1 is SNHLY, CDR2 FYNNEI. CDR3 in amino acids: CANLEGQTDGYTF. The CDR3 DNA reads as TGTGCCAACTTGGAGGGTCAGACCGATGGCTACACCTTC.

This clone has only one observation. This chain joins TRBV28 and TRBJ1-5; D is undetermined. Trimming removed 5 bases at V and 3 bases at J, with 5 bases between. CDR1 MDHEN and CDR2 SYDVKM come from the germline V gene. This CDR3 comprises 12 residues. CDR3 nucleotide sequence: TGTGCCAGCAGTCCTTACAATCAGCCCCAGCATTTT. This gives the protein CASSPYNQPQHF.

CDR3 in amino acids: CATSDWGLLGETQYF. The CDR3 DNA reads as TGTGCCACCAGTGATTGGGGACTGTTGGGAGAGACCCAGTACTTC. This chain links TRBV24-1 with TRBJ2-5, with D tentatively TRBD2 (6 bases). This CDR3 contains 15 residues. Trimming took off 2 bases at V and 4 bases at J, with 13 bases between the two ends. Germline loops: CDR1 KGHDR, CDR2 SFDVKD.

The chain combines TRBV28 with TRBJ1-6, with D tentatively TRBD1 (6 bases). The germline V gene has CDR1 MDHEN and CDR2 SYDVKM. The V end was cut by 2 bases, the J end by 9 bases, with 11 bases between. CDR3 length: 14 amino acids. Here the CDR3 reads CASSLAEGVSPLHF. The CDR3 coding sequence is TGTGCCAGCAGTTTAGCCGAGGGGGTTTCACCCCTCCACTTT.

This chain joins TRBV27 and TRBJ1-2; 9 bases are shared with TRBD1. CDR1 is MNHEY and CDR2 is SMNVEV in the germline V gene (reference sequence). This CDR3 has 17 amino acids. V was clipped by 5 bases and J by 7 bases; unmatched bases: 17. CDR3 protein: CASSPTGGGQVSSGYTF. The CDR3 nucleotides are TGTGCCAGCAGTCCGACAGGGGGGGGTCAAGTTTCGAGTGGCTACACCTTC.

This sequence joins TRBV7-2 and TRBJ2-7; TRBD1 aligns across 7 bases. Germline V gives CDR1 SGHTA, CDR2 FQGNSA. The CDR3 contains 14 residues. Germline trimming cut 10 bases from V and 0 bases from J; bases unmatched to any gene: 9. The CDR3 region is CATRGQTNSYEQYF. Written as DNA, the CDR3 is TGTGCCACCCGGGGACAGACCAACTCCTACGAGCAGTACTTC.

V gene TRBV4-1 combines with J gene TRBJ1-1; D is possibly TRBD1 (5 bases). The CDR3 spans 15 residues. Germline assignment: CDR1 MGHRA and CDR2 YSYEKL. Trimming took 1 base from V and 0 from J, leaving 9 bases between them. CDR3 sequence (DNA): TGCGCCAGCAGCCAAGGTCCACAGGTGAACACTGAAGCTTTCTTT. The encoded protein is CASSQGPQVNTEAFF.

The chain links TRBV29-1 to TRBJ1-1; D ambiguous. V gave up 4 bases and J gave up 4 bases, with 16 bases separating them. The germline V gene encodes CDR1 SQVTM and CDR2 ANQGSEA. The CDR3 is made up of 14 amino acids. The CDR3: CSVVTPEEGTEAFF. The CDR3 DNA sequence: TGCAGCGTTGTGACCCCGGAAGAGGGCACTGAAGCTTTCTTT.

The chain couples TRBV7-9 to TRBJ2-5; 7 bases agree with TRBD1. The CDR3 consists of 18 residues. Trimming at V came to 5 bases and at J to 1 base, leaving 16 bases not matched to a gene. Germline-derived CDR1 and CDR2 are SEHNR and FQNEAQ (reference sequence). The CDR3 region has the DNA TGTGCCAGCAGCCAACCCATGACAGGGTGGTACCTCCAAGAGACCCAGTACTTC. This codes for CASSQPMTGWYLQETQYF. The complete variable domain, with remaining parts taken from reference TRBV7-9 and TRBJ2-5, reads DTGVSQNPRHKITKRGQNVTFRCDPISEHNRLYWYRQTLGQGPEFLTYFQNEAQLEKSRLLSDRFSAERPKGSFSTLEIQRTEQGDSAMYLCASSQPMTGWYLQETQYFGPGTRLLVL.

Regarding this clone: Sequence at one end of the junction differs from germline and may be a read error. The V gene is TRBV2, the J gene TRBJ2-3, with 10 bases fitting TRBD2. The CDR3 loop spans 16 amino acids. Germline V gives CDR1 SNHLY, CDR2 FYNNEI. Here the CDR3 DNA reads TGTGCCAGCAAGCGGGGAGCGGGAGGGCCTTCAGATATGCAGTATTTT. It is translated as CASKRGAGGPSDMQYF.

This chain joins TRBV28 and TRBJ1-1; D is unclear. V shed 1 base and J shed 0 bases, with 3 bases lying between them. Germline CDR1 and CDR2: MDHEN and SYDVKM. This CDR3 has 13 residues. CDR3 nucleotides: TGTGCCAGCAGTTTATCTGTGAACACTGAAGCTTTCTTT. Its protein product is CASSLSVNTEAFF.

This rearrangement joins TRBV19 to TRBJ1-6; 9 bases are a match to TRBD1. J gave up 9 bases and V 7 bases, and 4 bases lay outside the gene matches. The CDR3 sequence is 13 residues long. Germline V CDR1 and CDR2: LNHDA, SQIVND (reference sequence). CDR3 sequence: CASNDRGGSPLHF. In DNA form, the CDR3 reads TGTGCCAGTAACGACAGGGGGGGTTCACCCCTCCACTTT.